The sequence of this T cell receptor beta chain was determined in a study of cytomegalovirus exposure and HLA in healthy donors. Sequencing was performed with immunoSEQ multiplex PCR; in TCRdb, only in-frame clones are kept and a portion is missing. Found here are around 70,000 clones, around 96% of them singletons; the top ten hold less than 4%. Specimen: PBMCs. This TCR was recovered from a man younger than 30 in good health and CMV-seronegative.

In nucleotides, the CDR3 is TGTGCCAGCTCACCACGACAGGGGGGACCCTACGAGCAGTACTTC. It codes for CASSPRQGGPYEQYF. J is TRBJ2-7 and V is TRBV18; TRBD1 agrees at 9 bases. V lost 1 base and J lost 2; bases outside the gene matches: 3. Germline V gives CDR1 KGHSH, CDR2 LQKENI. The CDR3 is made up of 15 amino acids.